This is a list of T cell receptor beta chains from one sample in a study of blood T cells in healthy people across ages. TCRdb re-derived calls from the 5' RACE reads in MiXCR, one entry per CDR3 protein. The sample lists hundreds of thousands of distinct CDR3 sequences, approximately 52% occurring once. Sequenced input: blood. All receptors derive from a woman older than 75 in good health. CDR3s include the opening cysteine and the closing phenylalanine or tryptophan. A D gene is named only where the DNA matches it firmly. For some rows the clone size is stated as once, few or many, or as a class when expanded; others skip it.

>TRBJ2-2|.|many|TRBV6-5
CASSYSILAYTGELFF
TGTGCCAGCAGTTACTCGATTCTTGCCTACACCGGGGAGCTGTTTTTT
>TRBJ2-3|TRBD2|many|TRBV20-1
CSARVIAGATADTQYF
TGCAGTGCTAGAGTTATAGCGGGAGCAACCGCAGATACGCAGTATTTT
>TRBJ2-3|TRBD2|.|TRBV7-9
CASSLSGASDTQYF
TGTGCCAGCAGCCTTAGCGGGGCCTCAGATACGCAGTATTTT
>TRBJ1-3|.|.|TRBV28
CASSFLQGRNTIYF
TGTGCCAGCAGTTTTCTACAGGGTCGGAACACCATATATTTT
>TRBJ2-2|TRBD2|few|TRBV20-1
CSARTSGSSGELFF
TGCAGTGCAAGGACTAGCGGGAGCTCCGGGGAGCTGTTTTTT
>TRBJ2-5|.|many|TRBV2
CASSDDQETQYF
TGTGCCAGCAGTGACGACCAAGAGACCCAGTACTTC
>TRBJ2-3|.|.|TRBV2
CASSSRHKTNTQYF
TGTGCCAGCTCTTCGCGACACAAGACTAATACGCAGTATTTT
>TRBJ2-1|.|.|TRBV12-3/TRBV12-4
CASAQVRGNSYNEQFF
TGTGCCAGCGCCCAAGTCCGGGGTAACTCCTACAATGAGCAGTTCTTC
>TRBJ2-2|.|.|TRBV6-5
CASSYSRGGRTGELFF
TGTGCCAGCAGTTACTCGAGGGGGGGCCGCACCGGGGAGCTGTTTTTT
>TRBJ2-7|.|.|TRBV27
CASKRQGRSDYEQYF
TGTGCCAGCAAAAGGCAGGGCCGTTCCGACTACGAGCAGTACTTC
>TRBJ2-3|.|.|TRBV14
CASSQGVFEITDTQYF
TGTGCCAGCAGCCAAGGCGTATTTGAGATTACAGATACGCAGTATTTT
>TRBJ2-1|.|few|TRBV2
CASSASQNNEQFF
TGTGCCAGCAGTGCATCACAGAACAATGAGCAGTTCTTC
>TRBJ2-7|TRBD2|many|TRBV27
CASSLTTSGRGEQYF
TGTGCCAGCAGTTTAACCACTAGCGGGAGAGGCGAGCAGTACTTC
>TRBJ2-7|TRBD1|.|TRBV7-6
CASSLRDRVDEQYF
TGTGCCAGCAGCTTAAGGGACAGGGTCGACGAGCAGTACTTC
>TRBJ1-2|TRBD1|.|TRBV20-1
CSARGDSNYGYTF
TGCAGTGCTAGGGGGGACAGTAACTATGGCTACACCTTC
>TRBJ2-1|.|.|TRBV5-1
CASSLFGGTSYGEQFF
TGCGCCAGCAGCTTGTTTGGCGGGACCTCCTACGGTGAGCAGTTCTTC
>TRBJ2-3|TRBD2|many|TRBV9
CASSPPAGGIDTQYF
TGTGCCAGCAGCCCCCCGGCGGGGGGGATAGATACGCAGTATTTT
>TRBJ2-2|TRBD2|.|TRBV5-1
CASSSSGTITGELFF
TGCGCCAGCAGCTCTAGCGGGACTATCACCGGGGAGCTGTTTTTT
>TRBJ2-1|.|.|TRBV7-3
CASSQRFDEQFF
TGTGCCAGCAGTCAAAGGTTCGATGAGCAGTTCTTC
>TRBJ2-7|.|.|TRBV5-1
CASSLESSFSDEQYF
TGCGCCAGCAGCTTGGAATCTAGCTTTTCCGACGAGCAGTACTTC
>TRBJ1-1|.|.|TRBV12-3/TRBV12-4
CASSPRTRAEAFF
TGTGCCAGCAGCCCCCGGACGAGGGCTGAAGCTTTCTTT
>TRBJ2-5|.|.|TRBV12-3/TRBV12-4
CASSLLLKETQYF
TGTGCCAGCAGTTTACTTCTCAAAGAGACCCAGTACTTC
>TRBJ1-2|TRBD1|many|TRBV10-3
CATRDRENYGYTF
TGTGCCACACGGGACAGAGAAAACTATGGCTACACCTTC
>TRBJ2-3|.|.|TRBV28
CASSSQAATQYF
TGTGCCAGCAGTTCTCAGGCGGCTACGCAGTATTTT
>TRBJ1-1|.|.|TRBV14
CASSTELRTEAFF
TGTGCCAGCAGCACCGAATTAAGGACAGAAGCTTTCTTT
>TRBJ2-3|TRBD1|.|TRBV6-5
CASSYSGVQGPDTQYF
TGTGCCAGCAGTTACTCGGGAGTACAGGGGCCCGATACGCAGTATTTT
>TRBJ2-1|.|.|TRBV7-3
CASSALNYNEQFF
TGTGCCAGCAGCGCCCTGAACTACAATGAGCAGTTCTTC
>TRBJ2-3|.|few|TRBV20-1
CSARDRVLRIGTQYF
TGCAGTGCTAGAGATCGGGTACTCAGGATAGGTACGCAGTATTTT
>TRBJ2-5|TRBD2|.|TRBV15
CATSEGVAGTQETQYF
TGTGCCACCAGCGAGGGGGTAGCGGGGACCCAAGAGACCCAGTACTTC